The T cell receptor (beta chain) described here comes from a study of blood T cell repertoires in COVID-19. As for the study in general: COVID-19 samples, acute and convalescent, were from the United States, Italy and Spain. The cDNA or gDNA used as material had been derived from T cells, B-cell-depleted T cells, or PBMCs.

Only in-frame clones appear in the TCRdb table, and some are missing; sequencing was by immunoSEQ multiplex PCR. The profile shows approximately 240,000 clones, approximately 90% of them singletons. All enrollees were about 18 to 95 years old and from about 24 US areas. The germline CDR1 and CDR2 sequences are ENHRY and SYGVKD. This CDR3 comprises 14 residues. V lost 3 bases, J lost 3 bases, and 2 bases stayed unmatched. This clonotype was sampled from a woman aged 18-35 years in a cohort exposed to, infected with or recovered from COVID-19 (not recorded which). Sequenced sample: PBMCs or T cells enriched from blood (not recorded which). This chain links TRBV10-3 with TRBJ2-3; 8 bases map to TRBD1. The CDR3 is CAISEGQGTDTQYF. CDR3 nucleotide sequence: TGTGCCATCAGTGAAGGACAGGGTACAGATACGCAGTATTTT.